One sample yielded the 18 T cell receptor beta chains listed below, sequenced in a study of T cells in Graves' hyperthyroidism and ophthalmopathy. Regions amplified from RNA transcripts were the TCR beta CDR3 regions. The TCR CDR3 first-round RT-PCR relied on the HTBI primer set. TCRdb recomputed calls from the multiplex PCR reads with MiXCR, one row per CDR3 protein. The repertoire holds under 700,000 distinct CDR3 sequences, with approximately 16% as singletons. Sample: blood. Receptors were obtained from a woman aged 18-29 years with Graves' hyperthyroidism.

This clonotype was detected a few times. The genes are TRBV6-1 and TRBJ2-2, with a weak D call TRBD1 (5 bases). The CDR3 runs 14 residues. CDR1 MNHNS and CDR2 SASEGT come from the germline V gene. Trimming pared 7 bases from V and 2 bases from J, leaving 11 bases between. For the CDR3, the DNA is TGTGCCAGCAAGCCCGACAGCAACACCGGGGAGCTGTTTTTT. Its protein product is CASKPDSNTGELFF.

This clonotype appeared many times. The CDR3 loop reads CSATGQGAYEQYF. CDR3 nucleotides: TGCAGTGCTACGGGACAGGGGGCTTACGAGCAGTACTTC. The chain is built from TRBV20-1 and TRBJ2-7, with 12 bases identical to TRBD1. The V gene end was trimmed by 4 bases and the J gene end by 4 bases; junction bases not matched to a gene: 2. CDR3 size: 13 residues. Germline V gives CDR1 DFQATT, CDR2 SNEGSKA (reference sequence).

The chain joins TRBV15 to TRBJ1-4; 9 bases fit TRBD1. This CDR3 comprises 14 residues. Germline V gives CDR1 LNHNV, CDR2 YYDKDF (reference sequence). Trimming at V came to 5 bases and at J to 5 bases, leaving 3 bases not matched to a gene. The CDR3 reads CATSGDRANEKLFF. The CDR3 DNA follows: TGTGCCACCAGCGGGGACAGGGCCAATGAAAAACTGTTTTTT.

Many counts were recorded for this clonotype. The CDR3: CASSLRSDRINGNTIYF. CDR3 DNA sequence: TGTGCCAGCAGCTTACGTTCGGACAGGATAAATGGAAACACCATATATTTT. V is TRBV11-2 and J is TRBJ1-3; TRBD1 aligns across 7 bases. Trimming removed 2 bases from V and 3 bases from J; junction bases left unmatched: 10. This CDR3 spans 17 amino acids. Germline loops: CDR1 SGHAT, CDR2 FQNNGV. The full variable domain, with the rest looked up from reference TRBV11-2 and TRBJ1-3, is EAGVAQSPRYKIIEKRQSVAFWCNPISGHATLYWYQQILGQGPKLLIQFQNNGVVDDSQLPKDRFSAERLKGVDSTLKIQPAKLEDSAVYLCASSLRSDRINGNTIYFGEGSWLTVV.

The chain combines TRBV12-3 or TRBV12-4 with TRBJ1-2; D is possibly TRBD1 (5 bases). The CDR3 is 14 residues long. V was pared by 3 bases and J by 8 bases, with 16 bases between. DNA for the CDR3: TGTGCCAGCAGTTTGACAGACTATGGAGTGGGCTACACCTTC. Its protein product is CASSLTDYGVGYTF.

The chain employs TRBV24-1 and TRBJ2-1, with D possibly matching TRBD1 (6 bases). Germline CDR1 is KGHDR and CDR2 is SFDVKD. V lost 3 bases and J 1 base, leaving 18 bases between the germline ends. The CDR3 loop spans 18 amino acids. The CDR3 sequence is CATSDRLAGRGSYNEQFF. The CDR3, as DNA: TGTGCCACCAGTGATCGTTTAGCCGGCAGGGGATCCTACAATGAGCAGTTCTTC.

The rearrangement joins TRBV7-8 to TRBJ1-1; TRBD1 matches at 9 bases. The CDR3 covers 17 residues. The J segment lost 0 bases and the V segment lost 5 bases, leaving 10 bases of the junction unmatched. Germline assignment: CDR1 SGHVS and CDR2 FQNEAQ. The CDR3 DNA is TGTGCCAGCAGCCCCCGGGACAGGGTTTCAATGAACACTGAAGCTTTCTTT. Translated, it gives CASSPRDRVSMNTEAFF. Drawing the rest from reference TRBV7-8 and TRBJ1-1, the complete variable domain is GAGVSQSPRYKVAKRGQDVALRCDPISGHVSLFWYQQALGQGPEFLTYFQNEAQLDKSGLPSDRFFAERPEGSVSTLKIQRTQQEDSAVYLCASSPRDRVSMNTEAFFGQGTRLTVV.

The V call is TRBV10-3, the J call TRBJ1-5; 9 bases align to TRBD1. Germline V gene lookup returns CDR1 ENHRY and CDR2 SYGVKD. V was pared by 5 bases and J by 3 bases, with 5 bases of the junction left unmatched. This CDR3 region has 15 residues. CDR3 sequence: CAISKDRGPNQPQHF. CDR3 sequence (DNA): TGTGCCATCAGTAAGGACAGGGGCCCCAATCAGCCCCAGCATTTT.

The genes are TRBV9 and TRBJ2-5, with TRBD2 as a possible D gene (5 bases). Germline lookup yields CDR1 SGDLS and CDR2 YYNGEE. The CDR3 runs to 16 residues. Trimming stripped 1 base from V and 3 bases from J, with 16 bases between. The CDR3 region has the DNA TGTGCCAGCAGCGTATCCGCCCTAAGCGGAGAAGAGACCCAGTACTTC. Amino acid sequence: CASSVSALSGEETQYF.

This clonotype was counted at least ten times. The V gene is TRBV11-2, the J gene TRBJ2-5, with TRBD2 matching over 7 bases. The germline V gene encodes CDR1 SGHAT and CDR2 FQNNGV. The CDR3 sequence is 15 residues long. With V trimmed by 3 bases and J by 1 base, 5 bases remained unmatched. The CDR3 loop is CASSFLRGGQETQYF. The CDR3 nucleotides read TGTGCCAGCAGCTTTCTCCGCGGGGGCCAAGAGACCCAGTACTTC.

CDR3 sequence: CASRPGTGDEKLFF. The CDR3 nucleotides read TGTGCCAGCAGACCCGGGACAGGGGACGAAAAACTGTTTTTT. The chain recombines TRBV2 with TRBJ1-4; the match to TRBD1 covers 10 bases. The V gene's germline CDR1 is SNHLY and CDR2 FYNNEI. The CDR3 is 14 amino acids. V shed 6 bases, J shed 8 bases, and the junction held 6 bases outside the gene matches.

At least ten counts were recorded for this clonotype. This chain uses TRBV20-1 with TRBJ1-5, with a possible D match to TRBD1 (6 bases). The CDR3 spans 15 residues. V shed 4 bases and J shed 2 bases, with 15 bases lying between them. Per germline, CDR1 DFQATT and CDR2 SNEGSKA (reference sequence). The CDR3 reads CSATQGGEGNQPQHF. The CDR3 nucleotides are TGCAGTGCTACCCAAGGGGGAGAGGGCAATCAGCCCCAGCATTTT.

In its sample, this clonotype was seen many times. This chain connects TRBV6-2 or TRBV6-3 to TRBJ2-5, with 9 bases identical to TRBD2. J lost 3 bases, V lost 2 bases, and 4 bases had no gene match. Germline assignment: CDR1 MNHEY and CDR2 SVGEGT. The CDR3 covers 15 residues. The CDR3 region has the DNA TGTGCCAGCAGTTACGGTAGCGGGGGAGAAGAGACCCAGTACTTC. It codes for CASSYGSGGEETQYF.

V and J are TRBV27 and TRBJ1-1; TRBD1 matches 8 bases. The CDR3 is 14 amino acids. The trim removed 3 bases at V and 5 bases at J, leaving 5 bases unmatched. Germline-derived CDR1 and CDR2 are MNHEY and SMNVEV (reference sequence). The CDR3 coding sequence is TGTGCCAGCAGTTTCGGCAGGGGGCGAACTGAAGCTTTCTTT. This sequence encodes CASSFGRGRTEAFF.

At least ten counts were recorded for this clonotype. The rearrangement joins TRBV27 to TRBJ1-5, with D possibly being TRBD1 (6 bases). V was shortened by 6 bases and J by 0 bases, with 9 bases between the two germline ends. Germline values: CDR1 MNHEY, CDR2 SMNVEV (reference sequence). CDR3 length: 14 residues. The CDR3, as DNA: TGTGCCAGCAGAATGGACAGTAGCAATCAGCCCCAGCATTTT. The encoded protein is CASRMDSSNQPQHF.

V is TRBV15 and J is TRBJ2-7, with D uncertain. The germline V gene encodes CDR1 LNHNV and CDR2 YYDKDF (reference sequence). Trimming removed 3 bases at V and 2 bases at J, with 5 bases between. This CDR3 contains 12 residues. The CDR3 DNA reads TGTGCCACCAGCAGGGGTACCTACGAGCAGTACTTC. Protein product: CATSRGTYEQYF.

This clonotype showed up many times. This chain connects TRBV6-1 to TRBJ2-7; TRBD1 is a possible D gene (6 bases). Germline lookup yields CDR1 MNHNS and CDR2 SASEGT. The CDR3 contains 15 residues. Trimming left V 6 bases short and J 3 bases short, with 18 bases between. CDR3 region: CASREDRQYHYEQYF. DNA of the CDR3: TGTGCCAGCAGGGAGGACAGACAATACCACTACGAGCAGTACTTC.

This clonotype was picked up a small number of times. The chain couples TRBV6-6 to TRBJ2-6; maybe TRBD1 (6 bases). Germline loops: CDR1 MNHNY, CDR2 SVGAGI (reference sequence). V was shortened by 0 bases and J by 2 bases, with 11 bases between the two germline ends. CDR3 length: 17 residues. Written as DNA, the CDR3 is TGTGCCAGCAGTTACTCCAGGGGTAGGGCTGGGGCCAACGTCCTGACTTTC. The encoded protein is CASSYSRGRAGANVLTF.